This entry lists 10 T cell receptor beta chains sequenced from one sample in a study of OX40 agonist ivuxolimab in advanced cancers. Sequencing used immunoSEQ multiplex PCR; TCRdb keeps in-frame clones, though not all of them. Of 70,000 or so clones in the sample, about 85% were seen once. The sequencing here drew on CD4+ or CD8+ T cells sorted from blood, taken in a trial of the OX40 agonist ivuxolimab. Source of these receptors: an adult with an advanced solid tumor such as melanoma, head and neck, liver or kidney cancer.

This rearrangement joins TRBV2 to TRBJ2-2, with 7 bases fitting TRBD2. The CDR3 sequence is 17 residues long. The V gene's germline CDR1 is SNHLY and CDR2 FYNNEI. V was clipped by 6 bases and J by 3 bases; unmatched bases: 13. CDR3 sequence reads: CASRAPRASGHTGELFF. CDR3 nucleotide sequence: TGTGCCAGCAGGGCCCCCCGGGCTAGCGGCCACACCGGGGAGCTGTTTTTT.

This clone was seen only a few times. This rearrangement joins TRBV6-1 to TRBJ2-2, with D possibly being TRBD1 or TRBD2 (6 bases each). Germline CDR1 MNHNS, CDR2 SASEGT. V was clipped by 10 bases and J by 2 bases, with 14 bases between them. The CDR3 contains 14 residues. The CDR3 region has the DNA TGTGCCACCAACAGGGACTTTAACACCGGGGAGCTGTTTTTT. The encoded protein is CATNRDFNTGELFF.

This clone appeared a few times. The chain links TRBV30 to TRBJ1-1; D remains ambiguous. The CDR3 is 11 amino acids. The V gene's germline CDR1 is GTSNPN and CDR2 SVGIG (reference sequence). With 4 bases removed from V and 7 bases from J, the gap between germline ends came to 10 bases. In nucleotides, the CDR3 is TGTGCCTGGATTGGGGTAGGTGAAGCTTTCTTT. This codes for CAWIGVGEAFF.

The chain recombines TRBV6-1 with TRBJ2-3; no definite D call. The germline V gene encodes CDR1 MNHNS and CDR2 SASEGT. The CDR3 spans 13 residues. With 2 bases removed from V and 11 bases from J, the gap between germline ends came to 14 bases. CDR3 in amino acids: CASSERTSQGQYF. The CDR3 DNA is TGTGCCAGCAGTGAAAGGACCTCCCAAGGGCAGTATTTT.

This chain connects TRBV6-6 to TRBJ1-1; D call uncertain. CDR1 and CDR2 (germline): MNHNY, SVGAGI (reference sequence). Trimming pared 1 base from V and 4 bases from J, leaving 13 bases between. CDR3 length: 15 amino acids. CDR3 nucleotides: TGTGCCAGCAGTTACTATTCGGCCACCGTCACTGAAGCTTTCTTT. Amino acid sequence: CASSYYSATVTEAFF.

For the CDR3, the DNA is TGCAGTGCTAGTCCGGCAATTGAGCAGTACTTC. It is translated as CSASPAIEQYF. The V and J genes are TRBV20-1 and TRBJ2-7, with D uncertain. The CDR3 spans 11 residues. Germline CDR1 is DFQATT and CDR2 is SNEGSKA (reference sequence). V lost 3 bases, J lost 7 bases, and 10 bases lay in between.

CDR3 region: CASSSRVGGTEAFF. CDR3 nucleotide sequence: TGTGCCAGCAGTAGCAGGGTGGGAGGCACTGAAGCTTTCTTT. The V and J genes are TRBV6-6 and TRBJ1-1; tentative D call: TRBD1 (5 bases). The CDR3 totals 14 residues. CDR1 MNHNY and CDR2 SVGAGI come from the germline V gene (reference sequence). Trimming removed 5 bases at V and 4 bases at J, with 14 bases between.

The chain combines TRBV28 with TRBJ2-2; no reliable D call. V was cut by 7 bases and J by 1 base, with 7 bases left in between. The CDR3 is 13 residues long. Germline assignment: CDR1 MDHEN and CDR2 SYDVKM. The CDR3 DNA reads TGTGCCAGCACCACGCTGAACACCGGGGAGCTGTTTTTT. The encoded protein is CASTTLNTGELFF.

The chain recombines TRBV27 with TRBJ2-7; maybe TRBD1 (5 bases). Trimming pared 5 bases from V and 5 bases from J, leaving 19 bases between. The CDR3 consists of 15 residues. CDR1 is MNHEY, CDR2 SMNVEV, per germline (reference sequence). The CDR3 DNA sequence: TGTGCCAGCAGTCCACCGCGCAGGGTGGGTCACGAGCAGTACTTC. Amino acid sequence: CASSPPRRVGHEQYF.

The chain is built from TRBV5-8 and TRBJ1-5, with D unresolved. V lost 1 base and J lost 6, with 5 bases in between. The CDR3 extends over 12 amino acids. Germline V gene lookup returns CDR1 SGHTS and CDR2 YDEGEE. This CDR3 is CASSLFVQPQHF. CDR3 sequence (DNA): TGTGCCAGCAGCTTGTTCGTTCAGCCCCAGCATTTT.